Included here is one TCR beta chain sequence, with context. What it recognizes is unknown. This CDR3 is built from 11 residues. CDR1 SQVTM and CDR2 ANQGSEA come from the germline V gene. V lost 3 bases and J lost 0, with 2 bases in between. This sample was included in a study of T-cell memory formation after mild COVID-19. The wider study: Each donor largely had its own TCR clusters.

Study-wide results and caveats: A second wave expanding day 15 to 37 was CD4+-biased; contracting clones were balanced. Pre-infection memory already had some responding clones, implying cross-reactive memory joined.

5'RACE primed at constant segments yielded TCR alpha and TCR beta cDNA libraries bearing sample barcodes and UMIs. One entry per CDR3 protein results from TCRdb running MiXCR on the 5' RACE reads. This sample has 250,000 or so distinct CDR3 sequences, with roughly 10% found just once. The receptor was isolated from a man aged 18 to 29 who had mild COVID-19 (a few samples of this study predate the infection). Cell type and time point are not known. The sample comprised PBMCs or a T cell subset sorted from them (not recorded which). The chain carries TRBV29-1 and TRBJ2-5; D not resolved. As DNA, the CDR3 is TGCAGCGTTGAGGACCAAGAGACCCAGTACTTC. Protein sequence: CSVEDQETQYF. The full variable domain, with the rest looked up from reference TRBV29-1 and TRBJ2-5, is SAVISQKPSRDICQRGTSLTIQCQVDSQVTMMFWYRQQPGQSLTLIATANQGSEATYESGFVIDKFPISRPNLTFSTLTVSNMSPEDSSIYLCSVEDQETQYFGPGTRLLVL.